This T cell receptor beta chain was captured by sequencing in a study of a mutant IDH1 vaccine in newly diagnosed glioma. In the study overall: Patients got their first vaccination 4-6 weeks after radiotherapy alone, or with temozolomide cycles. Those enrolled had earlier been treated with radiotherapy, temozolomide, or both, mostly both.

V was pared by 6 bases and J by 0 bases, with 10 bases between. Germline assignment: CDR1 SGHRS and CDR2 YFSETQ. The CDR3 extends over 14 amino acids. As for time point: week 47, end of study. With topical imiquimod, each dose of the vaccine consisted of 300 ug of mutant IDH1 20-mer peptide. Patients received eight vaccinations in weeks 1, 3, 5, 7, 11, 15, 19, 23. Measured with immunoSEQ multiplex PCR; TCRdb has only the in-frame clones, and not every one. The sample gives over 50,000 clones, about 80% of which show up once; roughly 5% is in the top ten. Turning to this clone: Its antigen is undetermined.

The starting material was PBMCs, obtained from a glioma patient whose treatment included an IDH1 peptide vaccine. The source of this sequence is a woman aged 40 to 55 with glioma. Some clones in this sample may be carry-over from other donors' samples. This chain connects TRBV5-1 to TRBJ2-1; unclear D gene. The CDR3 spells CASTSMSSYNEQFF. For the CDR3, the DNA is TGCGCCAGCACGTCGATGAGCTCCTACAATGAGCAGTTCTTC.